The source of this T cell receptor beta chain is a study of type 1 regulatory T cells. Study background: An in vitro protocol generated T-allo10, a Tr1-enriched, alloantigen-specific CD4 T cell product. Study-level findings and limits: Compared with non-type 1 regulatory T cells, type 1 regulatory T cells showed a more restricted TCR repertoire.

TCRdb itself ran the reads through MiXCR, one entry per CDR3 protein. The sample consists of about 67,000 distinct CDR3 sequences, just under 50% of them appearing once. V lost 4 bases and J lost 6, with 14 bases in between. This CDR3 region has 13 residues. Germline V gives CDR1 SGHKS, CDR2 YYEKEE (reference sequence). Points on this clonotype: The antigen is unknown.

The sequence derives from a human donor in good health. Sequenced sample: cultured non-Tr1 T cells, either the whole culture or a sorted T cell fraction (not recorded which). J is TRBJ2-7 and V is TRBV5-5; TRBD1 or TRBD2 may be the D gene (5 bases each). The CDR3 nucleotides read TGTGCCAGCAGCCTGACATCCGGGGCCGAGCAGTACTTC. Encoded protein: CASSLTSGAEQYF.